The 7 T cell receptor beta chains below all came from one sample that was sequenced in a study of blood T cell repertoires in COVID-19. Profiled with immunoSEQ multiplex PCR; TCRdb holds only in-frame clones, not every one. Of tens of thousands of clones listed, 80% to 90% are singletons. The specimen sequenced was peripheral blood. The receptor source for this set is a man aged 50 to 60 with acute or convalescent COVID-19.

The chain uses TRBV24-1 and TRBJ2-1; 12 bases line up with TRBD2. V lost 3 bases and J lost 8; bases outside the gene matches: 7. The CDR3 loop spans 16 amino acids. Germline CDR1 and CDR2: KGHDR and SFDVKD. CDR3 sequence (DNA): TGTGCCACCAGTGATGTTACTAGCGGGAGGACCTATGAGCAGTTCTTC. This codes for CATSDVTSGRTYEQFF.

The rearrangement joins TRBV25-1 to TRBJ2-2; possible D gene TRBD1, 5 bases. V dropped 3 bases and J dropped 1 base, with 9 bases sitting between them. The germline V gene has CDR1 MGHDK and CDR2 SYGVNS. This CDR3 is built from 15 residues. The CDR3 protein is CASSESRVNTGELFF. CDR3 nucleotides: TGTGCCAGCAGTGAGTCCAGGGTGAACACCGGGGAGCTGTTTTTT. Full variable domain (missing parts from reference TRBV25-1 and TRBJ2-2): EADIYQTPRYLVIGTGKKITLECSQTMGHDKMYWYQQDPGMELHLIHYSYGVNSTEKGDLSSESTVSRIRTEHFPLTLESARPSHTSQYLCASSESRVNTGELFFGEGSRLTVL.

The chain links TRBV28 to TRBJ2-7, with D possibly TRBD2 on 6 matching bases. Germline V gene lookup returns CDR1 MDHEN and CDR2 SYDVKM. CDR3 length: 12 amino acids. The V end lost 7 bases, the J end lost 0 bases, and 7 bases lay between the germline ends. DNA for the CDR3: TGTGCCAGCACTAGCGACTCCTACGAGCAGTACTTC. Protein product: CASTSDSYEQYF.

The V and J genes are TRBV28 and TRBJ1-4; 7 bases are shared with TRBD1. The CDR3 is 14 residues long. Germline V lookup: CDR1 MDHEN, CDR2 SYDVKM. J was trimmed by 8 bases and V by 5 bases; bases with no gene match: 8. For the CDR3, the DNA is TGTGCCAGCAGTCCCGGGACAGTCGGGGAAAAACTGTTTTTT. It codes for CASSPGTVGEKLFF.

The genes are TRBV18 and TRBJ2-3, with 7 bases fitting TRBD1. V gave up 2 bases and J gave up 3 bases; unmatched junction bases: 2. The CDR3 consists of 14 residues. CDR1 and CDR2 (germline): KGHSH, LQKENI. DNA for the CDR3: TGTGCCAGCTCACCAGGGACAGAGACAGATACGCAGTATTTT. This sequence encodes CASSPGTETDTQYF.

There are a few counts of this clone. CDR3 sequence reads: CASSWAGTGYYEQYF. The CDR3 DNA reads as TGTGCCAGCAGCTGGGCCGGGACAGGGTACTACGAGCAGTACTTC. The rearrangement uses TRBV5-6 and TRBJ2-7; 9 bases map to TRBD1. Germline assignment: CDR1 SGHDT and CDR2 YYEEEE. V trimming: 3 bases; J trimming: 3 bases; junction bases outside the gene matches: 7. This CDR3 region has 15 residues.

The chain has TRBV5-1 and TRBJ2-2, with D perhaps matching TRBD1 (6 bases). The CDR3 is 15 residues long. Trimming removed 0 bases at V and 4 bases at J, with 10 bases between. CDR1 and CDR2 (germline): SGHRS, YFSETQ. DNA for the CDR3: TGCGCCAGCAGCTTGGACGCCAGGGGCACCGGGGAGCTGTTTTTT. This encodes CASSLDARGTGELFF.